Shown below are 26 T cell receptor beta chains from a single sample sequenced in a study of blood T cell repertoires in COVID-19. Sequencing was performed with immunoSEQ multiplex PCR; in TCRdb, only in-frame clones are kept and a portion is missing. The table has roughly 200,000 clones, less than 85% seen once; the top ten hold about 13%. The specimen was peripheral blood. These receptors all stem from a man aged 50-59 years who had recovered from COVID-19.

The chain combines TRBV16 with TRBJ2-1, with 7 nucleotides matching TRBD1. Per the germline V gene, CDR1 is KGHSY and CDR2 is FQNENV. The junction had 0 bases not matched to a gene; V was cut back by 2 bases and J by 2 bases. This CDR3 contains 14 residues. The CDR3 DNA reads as TGTGCCAGCAGCCAAGGGACAGCCTACAATGAGCAGTTCTTC. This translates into CASSQGTAYNEQFF.

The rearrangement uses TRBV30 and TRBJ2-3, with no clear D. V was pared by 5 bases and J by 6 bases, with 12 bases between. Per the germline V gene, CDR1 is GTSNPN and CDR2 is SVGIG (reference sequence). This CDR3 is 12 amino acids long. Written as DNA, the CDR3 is TGTGCCTGGGCCCCTGGGCCGGATACGCAGTATTTT. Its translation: CAWAPGPDTQYF.

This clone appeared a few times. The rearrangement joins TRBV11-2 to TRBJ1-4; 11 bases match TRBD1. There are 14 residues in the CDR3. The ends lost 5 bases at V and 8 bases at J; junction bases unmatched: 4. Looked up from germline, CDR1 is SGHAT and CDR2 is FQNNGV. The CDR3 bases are TGTGCCAGCAGCCTGGGACAGGGGGACGAAAAACTGTTTTTT. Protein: CASSLGQGDEKLFF.

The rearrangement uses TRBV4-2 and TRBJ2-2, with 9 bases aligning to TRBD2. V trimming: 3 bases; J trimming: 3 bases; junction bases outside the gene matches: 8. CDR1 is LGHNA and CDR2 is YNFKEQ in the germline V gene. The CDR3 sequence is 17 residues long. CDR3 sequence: CASSHLISGRDTGELFF. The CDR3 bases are TGTGCCAGCAGCCACCTCATTAGCGGGAGAGACACCGGGGAGCTGTTTTTT.

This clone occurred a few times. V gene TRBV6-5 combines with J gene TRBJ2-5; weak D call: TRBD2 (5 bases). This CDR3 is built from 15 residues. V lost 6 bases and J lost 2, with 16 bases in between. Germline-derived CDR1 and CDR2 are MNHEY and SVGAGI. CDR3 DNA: TGTGCCAGCAGGAGTACGGGGTCTTGGCAAGAGACCCAGTACTTC. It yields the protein CASRSTGSWQETQYF.

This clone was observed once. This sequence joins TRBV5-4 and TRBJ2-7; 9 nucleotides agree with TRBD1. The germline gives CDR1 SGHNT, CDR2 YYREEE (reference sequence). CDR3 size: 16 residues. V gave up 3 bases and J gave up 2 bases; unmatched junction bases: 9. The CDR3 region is CASSSGQGTPTYEQYF. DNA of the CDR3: TGTGCCAGCAGCTCGGGACAGGGAACCCCAACCTACGAGCAGTACTTC.

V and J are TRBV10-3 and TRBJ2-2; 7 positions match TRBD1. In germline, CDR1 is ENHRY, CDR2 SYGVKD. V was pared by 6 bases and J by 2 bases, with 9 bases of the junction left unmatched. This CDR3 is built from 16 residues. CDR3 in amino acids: CAIRPNRDRNTGELFF. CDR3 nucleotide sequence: TGTGCCATCAGGCCCAACCGGGACAGAAACACCGGGGAGCTGTTTTTT.

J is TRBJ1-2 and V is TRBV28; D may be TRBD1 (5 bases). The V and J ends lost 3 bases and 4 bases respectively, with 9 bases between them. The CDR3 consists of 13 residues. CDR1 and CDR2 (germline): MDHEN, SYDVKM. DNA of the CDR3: TGTGCCAGCAGTTTGGCGGGGACCTATGGCTACACCTTC. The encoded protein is CASSLAGTYGYTF.

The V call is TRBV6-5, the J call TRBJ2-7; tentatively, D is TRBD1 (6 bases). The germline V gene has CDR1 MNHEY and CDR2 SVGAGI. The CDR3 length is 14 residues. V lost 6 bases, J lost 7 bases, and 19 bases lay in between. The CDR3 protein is CASSRPSGAGEQYF. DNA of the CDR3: TGTGCCAGCAGCCGACCCTCAGGGGCTGGAGAGCAGTACTTC.

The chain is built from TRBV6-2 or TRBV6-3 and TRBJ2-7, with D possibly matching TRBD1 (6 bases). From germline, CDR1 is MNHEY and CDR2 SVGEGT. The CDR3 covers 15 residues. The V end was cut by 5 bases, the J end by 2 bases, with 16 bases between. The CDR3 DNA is TGTGCCAGCAGTAACAGGGTACCCTCGGCCTACGAGCAGTACTTC. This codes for CASSNRVPSAYEQYF.

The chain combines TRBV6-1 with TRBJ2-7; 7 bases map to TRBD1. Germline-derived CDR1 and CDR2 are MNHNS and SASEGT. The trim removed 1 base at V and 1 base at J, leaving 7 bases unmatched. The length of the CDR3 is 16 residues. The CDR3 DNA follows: TGTGCCAGCAGTGAAGTAAGGGGGCGTCGGTCCTACGAGCAGTACTTC. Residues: CASSEVRGRRSYEQYF.

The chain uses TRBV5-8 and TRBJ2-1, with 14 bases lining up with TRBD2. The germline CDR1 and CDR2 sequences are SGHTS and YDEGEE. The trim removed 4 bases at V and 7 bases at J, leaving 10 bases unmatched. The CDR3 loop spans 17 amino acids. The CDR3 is CASSRPGLAGVSNEQFF. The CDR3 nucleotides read TGTGCCAGCAGCCGACCGGGACTAGCGGGAGTGTCGAATGAGCAGTTCTTC.

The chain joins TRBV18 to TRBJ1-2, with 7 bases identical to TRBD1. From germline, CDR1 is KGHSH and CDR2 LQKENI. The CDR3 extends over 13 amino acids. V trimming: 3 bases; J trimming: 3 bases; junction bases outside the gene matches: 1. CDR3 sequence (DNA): TGTGCCAGCTCACCCGACAGGGACTATGGCTACACCTTC. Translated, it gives CASSPDRDYGYTF.

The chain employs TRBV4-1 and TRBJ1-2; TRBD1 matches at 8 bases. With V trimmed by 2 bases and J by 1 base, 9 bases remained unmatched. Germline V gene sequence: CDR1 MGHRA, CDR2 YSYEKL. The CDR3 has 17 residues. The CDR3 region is CASSQLQGEMGNYGYTF. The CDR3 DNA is TGCGCCAGCAGCCAACTACAGGGGGAGATGGGTAACTATGGCTACACCTTC.

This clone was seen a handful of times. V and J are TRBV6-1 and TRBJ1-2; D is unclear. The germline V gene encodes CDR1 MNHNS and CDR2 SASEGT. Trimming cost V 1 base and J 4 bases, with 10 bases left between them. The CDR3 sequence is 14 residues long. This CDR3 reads CASSEGLLRYGYTF. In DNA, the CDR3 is TGTGCCAGCAGTGAAGGTTTACTTCGCTATGGCTACACCTTC.

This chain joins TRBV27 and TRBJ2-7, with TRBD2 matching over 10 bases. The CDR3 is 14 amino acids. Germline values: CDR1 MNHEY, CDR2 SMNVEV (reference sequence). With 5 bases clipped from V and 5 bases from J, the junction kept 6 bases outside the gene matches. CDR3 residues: CASSPAGGTHEQYF. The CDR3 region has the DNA TGTGCCAGCAGTCCAGCGGGGGGGACTCACGAGCAGTACTTC.

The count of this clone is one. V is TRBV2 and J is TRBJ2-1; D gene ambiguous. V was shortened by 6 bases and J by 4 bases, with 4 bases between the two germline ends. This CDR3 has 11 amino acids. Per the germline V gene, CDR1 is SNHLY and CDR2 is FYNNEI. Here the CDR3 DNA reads TGTGCCAGCAGCCAGTACAATGAGCAGTTCTTC. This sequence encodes CASSQYNEQFF.

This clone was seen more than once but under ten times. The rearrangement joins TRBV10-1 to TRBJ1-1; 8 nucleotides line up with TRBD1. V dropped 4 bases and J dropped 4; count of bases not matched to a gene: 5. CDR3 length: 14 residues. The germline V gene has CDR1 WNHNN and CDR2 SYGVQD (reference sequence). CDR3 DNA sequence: TGCGCCAGCAGTGCGACAGGGGCGTCCACTGAAGCTTTCTTT. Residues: CASSATGASTEAFF.

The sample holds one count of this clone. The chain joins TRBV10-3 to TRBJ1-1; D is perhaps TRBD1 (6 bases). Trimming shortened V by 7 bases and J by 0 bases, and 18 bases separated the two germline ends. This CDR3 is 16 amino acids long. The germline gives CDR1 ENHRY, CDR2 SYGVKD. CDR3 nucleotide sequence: TGTGCCATCACCCCCCAGGCCCGGACAGTGAACACTGAAGCTTTCTTT. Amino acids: CAITPQARTVNTEAFF.

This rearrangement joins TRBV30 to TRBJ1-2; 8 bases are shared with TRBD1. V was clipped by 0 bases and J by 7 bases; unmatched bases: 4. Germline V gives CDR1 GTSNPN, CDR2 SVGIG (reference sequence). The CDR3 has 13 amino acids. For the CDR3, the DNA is TGTGCCTGGAGTGTCCAGGGGGCGCTTGGCTACACCTTC. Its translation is CAWSVQGALGYTF.

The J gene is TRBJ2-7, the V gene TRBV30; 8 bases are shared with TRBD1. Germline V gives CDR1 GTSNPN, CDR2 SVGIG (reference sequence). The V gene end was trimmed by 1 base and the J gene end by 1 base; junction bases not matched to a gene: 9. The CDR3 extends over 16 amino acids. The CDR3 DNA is TGTGCCTGGAGTGCCCCCGGACAGGGTCTATCCTACGAGCAGTACTTC. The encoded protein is CAWSAPGQGLSYEQYF.

The CDR3 loop is CASSLYLDSSGANVLTF. CDR3 in DNA: TGTGCCAGCAGCTTATATCTTGACTCCTCTGGGGCCAACGTCCTGACTTTC. The V call is TRBV7-6, the J call TRBJ2-6; the D is unclear. V lost 2 bases to trimming and J lost 0 bases, with 11 bases between them. Germline values: CDR1 SGHVS, CDR2 FNYEAQ. The CDR3 contains 17 residues.

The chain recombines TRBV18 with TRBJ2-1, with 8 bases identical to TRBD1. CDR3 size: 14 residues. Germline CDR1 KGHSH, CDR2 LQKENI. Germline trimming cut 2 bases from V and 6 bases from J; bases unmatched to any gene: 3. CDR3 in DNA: TGTGCCAGCTCACCAACCACAGGGGGCAATGAGCAGTTCTTC. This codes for CASSPTTGGNEQFF. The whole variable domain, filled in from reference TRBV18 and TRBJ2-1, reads NAGVMQNPRHLVRRRGQEARLRCSPMKGHSHVYWYRQLPEEGLKFMVYLQKENIIDESGMPKERFSAEFPKEGPSILRIQQVVRGDSAAYFCASSPTTGGNEQFFGPGTRLTVL.

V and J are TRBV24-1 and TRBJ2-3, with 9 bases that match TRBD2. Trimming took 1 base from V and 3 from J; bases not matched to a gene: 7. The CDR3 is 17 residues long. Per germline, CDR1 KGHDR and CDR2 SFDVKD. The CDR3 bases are TGTGCCACCAGTGATTTCCTGGGGCTAGCGGGAACAGATACGCAGTATTTT. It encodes CATSDFLGLAGTDTQYF.

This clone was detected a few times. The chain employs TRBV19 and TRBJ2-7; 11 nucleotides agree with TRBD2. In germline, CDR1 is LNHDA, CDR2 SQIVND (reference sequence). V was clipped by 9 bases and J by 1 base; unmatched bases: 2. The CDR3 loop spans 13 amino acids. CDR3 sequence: CASGTSGSYEQYF. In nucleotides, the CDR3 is TGTGCCAGCGGGACTAGCGGATCCTACGAGCAGTACTTC.

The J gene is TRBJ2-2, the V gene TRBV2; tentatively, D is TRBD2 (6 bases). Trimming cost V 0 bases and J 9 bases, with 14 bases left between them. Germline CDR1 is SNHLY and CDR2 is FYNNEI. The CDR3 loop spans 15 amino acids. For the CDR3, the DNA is TGTGCCAGCAGTGAAGCGCTGTTGCGGGGCAGGGAGCTGTTTTTT. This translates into CASSEALLRGRELFF.